This entry lists 30 T cell receptor beta chains sequenced from one sample in a study of blood T cell repertoires in COVID-19. Produced via immunoSEQ multiplex PCR; TCRdb's table is partial and in-frame only. The sample lists 250,000 to 300,000 clones; around 81% were seen once. Sequencing was performed on peripheral blood. These TCRs come from a woman in her sixties or seventies with active or convalescent COVID-19.

The gene calls are TRBV11-3 and TRBJ1-4; 8 bases align to TRBD1. V lost 1 base and J lost 2; bases outside the gene matches: 6. The CDR3 is 17 amino acids. From germline, CDR1 is SGHNT and CDR2 YENEEA. The CDR3 DNA is TGTGCCAGCAGCTTAGGCAGGGGGCGCGGGACTAATGAAAAACTGTTTTTT. Translating it yields CASSLGRGRGTNEKLFF. The whole variable domain, filled in from reference TRBV11-3 and TRBJ1-4, reads EAGVVQSPRYKIIEKKQPVAFWCNPISGHNTLYWYLQNLGQGPELLIRYENEEAVDDSQLPKDRFSAERLKGVDSTLKIQPAELGDSAVYLCASSLGRGRGTNEKLFFGSGTQLSVL.

The table lists this clone with a count of one. The rearrangement links TRBV7-9 to TRBJ1-1; TRBD1 agrees at 8 bases. The trim removed 1 base at V and 1 base at J, leaving 11 bases unmatched. This CDR3 is built from 18 residues. Germline CDR1 SEHNR, CDR2 FQNEAQ (reference sequence). CDR3 protein: CASSLEGLWGQANTEAFF. CDR3 coding DNA: TGTGCCAGCAGCTTAGAAGGCCTTTGGGGACAGGCGAACACTGAAGCTTTCTTT.

This chain connects TRBV7-9 to TRBJ2-7, with 8 nucleotides matching TRBD2. This CDR3 has 14 residues. CDR1 is SEHNR and CDR2 is FQNEAQ in the germline V gene (reference sequence). Germline trimming cut 6 bases from V and 7 bases from J; bases unmatched to any gene: 11. The CDR3 DNA reads TGTGCCAGCAGGTCCTTTAGCGGGGAAAGGGAGCAGTACTTC. Protein: CASRSFSGEREQYF.

V gene TRBV9 combines with J gene TRBJ1-2, with 11 nucleotides matching TRBD1. The ends lost 4 bases at V and 4 bases at J; junction bases unmatched: 3. The CDR3 is 14 residues long. In germline, CDR1 is SGDLS, CDR2 YYNGEE. CDR3 in DNA: TGTGCCAGCAGCCGGGACAGGGGGGCCTATGGCTACACCTTC. Residues: CASSRDRGAYGYTF.

The V gene is TRBV14, the J gene TRBJ2-7; the match to TRBD1 covers 9 bases. Trimming took 4 bases from V and 3 from J; bases not matched to a gene: 4. Germline CDR1 and CDR2: SGHDN and FVKESK. The CDR3 extends over 14 amino acids. CDR3 DNA: TGTGCCAGCAGCCCGGGACAGGGTTACTACGAGCAGTACTTC. As protein: CASSPGQGYYEQYF.

The chain employs TRBV29-1 and TRBJ2-1; 9 bases agree with TRBD2. CDR3 length: 18 amino acids. Germline V gene sequence: CDR1 SQVTM, CDR2 ANQGSEA. The CDR3 nucleotides are TGCACCGCGGGGGGGACCGCGGGGGCGCGTAGCTCCTACAATGAGCAGTTCTTC. Translation gives CTAGGTAGARSSYNEQFF.

The rearrangement joins TRBV7-9 to TRBJ2-5, with a weak D call TRBD2 (7 bases). Germline V gene sequence: CDR1 SEHNR, CDR2 FQNEAQ (reference sequence). There are 18 residues in the CDR3. Trimming removed 1 base at V and 5 bases at J, with 23 bases between. The CDR3 loop reads CASSLGNREETSRETQYF. The CDR3 DNA sequence: TGTGCCAGCAGCTTAGGGAACAGGGAGGAGACTAGCAGGGAGACCCAGTACTTC.

The rearrangement links TRBV4-3 to TRBJ2-3, with 12 bases aligning to TRBD2. V was clipped by 4 bases and J by 10 bases; unmatched bases: 12. From germline, CDR1 is LGHNA and CDR2 YSLEER. CDR3 length: 16 amino acids. The CDR3 nucleotides are TGCGCCAGCAGCCCTATCGGGGCTAGCGGGGGGGAGGCGCAGTATTTT. It encodes CASSPIGASGGEAQYF.

This clone came up a few times. V and J are TRBV29-1 and TRBJ2-1; no reliable D call. Germline V CDR1 and CDR2: SQVTM, ANQGSEA. There are 12 residues in the CDR3. Trimming removed 4 bases at V and 3 bases at J, with 7 bases between. For the CDR3, the DNA is TGCAGCGTTGGCCCAGGCTACAATGAGCAGTTCTTC. Translation: CSVGPGYNEQFF.

This clone is a singleton in its sample. The chain combines TRBV10-3 with TRBJ1-1, with unresolved D. CDR3 length equals 15 residues. Germline loops: CDR1 ENHRY, CDR2 SYGVKD. The V gene lost 0 bases and the J gene lost 6 bases, with 14 bases spanning the gap. The CDR3 DNA is TGTGCCATCAGTGAGTCGCGGCGGATAGAACCTGAAGCTTTCTTT. It encodes CAISESRRIEPEAFF.

This clone has just a few counts. The gene calls are TRBV6-5 and TRBJ1-2; 7 bases are a match to TRBD1. Germline-derived CDR1 and CDR2 are MNHEY and SVGAGI. This CDR3 is built from 14 residues. V lost 10 bases to trimming and J lost 2 bases; unmatched junction nucleotides: 10. The CDR3 loop reads CATQPSTGNYGYTF. CDR3 DNA sequence: TGTGCCACCCAACCTTCGACAGGGAACTATGGCTACACCTTC.

This chain joins TRBV18 and TRBJ1-5; 8 positions match TRBD1. The CDR3 totals 15 residues. Germline CDR1 and CDR2: KGHSH and LQKENI. The V segment lost 4 bases and the J segment 0 bases; nucleotides outside the gene matches: 2. The CDR3 DNA sequence: TGTGCCAGCTCACAGACAGGGGTTAGCAATCAGCCCCAGCATTTT. Its protein product is CASSQTGVSNQPQHF.

This clone was picked up one time. This chain joins TRBV6-5 and TRBJ1-1; D perhaps matches TRBD1 (6 bases). The ends were cut back, 2 bases at V and 1 base at J, with 8 bases in the middle. Per the germline V gene, CDR1 is MNHEY and CDR2 is SVGAGI. The CDR3 length is 14 residues. CDR3 nucleotides: TGTGCCAGCAGTTACGCAGGGGAGAACACTGAAGCTTTCTTT. It yields the protein CASSYAGENTEAFF.

This clone was counted between two and nine times. The chain carries TRBV30 and TRBJ2-5, with D possibly matching TRBD2 (7 bases). Germline loops: CDR1 GTSNPN, CDR2 SVGIG (reference sequence). V was cut by 4 bases and J by 1 base, with 10 bases left in between. This CDR3 comprises 13 residues. The CDR3 DNA follows: TGTGCCTGGAAGGGGGGGGGCCAAGAGACCCAGTACTTC. Amino acid sequence: CAWKGGGQETQYF. Full variable domain (outside the CDR3, taken from reference TRBV30 and TRBJ2-5): SQTIHQWPATLVQPVGSPLSLECTVEGTSNPNLYWYRQAAGRGLQLLFYSVGIGQISSEVPQNLSASRPQDRQFILSSKKLLLSDSGFYLCAWKGGGQETQYFGPGTRLLVL.

This rearrangement joins TRBV7-2 to TRBJ1-1, with 7 bases that match TRBD1. The CDR3 totals 16 residues. V dropped 1 base and J dropped 10; count of bases not matched to a gene: 15. CDR1 SGHTA and CDR2 FQGNSA come from the germline V gene. The DNA for the CDR3 is TGTGCCAGCAGCTTAGACGGATCTTCACAGGGGCATAGAGCTTTCTTT. It specifies CASSLDGSSQGHRAFF.

CDR3 in DNA: TGTGCCAGCAGCAGCACTACAGGGTACGGCGAAAAACTGTTTTTT. Residues: CASSSTTGYGEKLFF. The gene calls are TRBV13 and TRBJ1-4; D might be TRBD1 (6 bases). The germline V and J ends were trimmed by 5 bases and 8 bases, with 18 bases remaining between them. Germline V gene lookup returns CDR1 PRHDT and CDR2 FYEKMQ (reference sequence). This CDR3 has 15 amino acids.

This rearrangement joins TRBV15 to TRBJ1-4, with a weak D call TRBD1 (5 bases). Germline V lookup: CDR1 LNHNV, CDR2 YYDKDF (reference sequence). CDR3 length: 23 residues. V lost 0 bases and J 5 bases, leaving 34 bases between the germline ends. The CDR3 nucleotides are TGTGCCACCAGCAGAGATGGGGGGAAGAATCGGGGAGCGATTTTCCTGGGAAATGAAAAACTGTTTTTT. It translates to CATSRDGGKNRGAIFLGNEKLFF.

The chain joins TRBV7-9 to TRBJ2-1; TRBD2 might be the D (5 bases). V gave up 2 bases and J gave up 4 bases, with 6 bases separating them. This CDR3 contains 13 residues. Germline values: CDR1 SEHNR, CDR2 FQNEAQ (reference sequence). CDR3 sequence: CASSLSGYNEQFF. Here the CDR3 DNA reads TGTGCCAGCAGCTTATCGGGGTACAATGAGCAGTTCTTC.

V and J are TRBV4-1 and TRBJ1-2; 7 bases are shared with TRBD1. The V gene's germline CDR1 is MGHRA and CDR2 YSYEKL. V shed 3 bases and J 2 bases; nucleotides not matched to a gene: 6. The CDR3 covers 15 residues. CDR3 protein: CASSHPTQGNYGYTF. The CDR3 DNA reads TGCGCCAGCAGCCACCCTACACAGGGGAACTATGGCTACACCTTC.

This clone was detected only a few times. The chain joins TRBV10-3 to TRBJ1-3, with D possibly being TRBD1 (5 bases). Between the trimmed V and J ends, which lost 4 bases and 3 bases, there was a span of 7 bases. CDR3 size: 13 residues. Looked up from germline, CDR1 is ENHRY and CDR2 is SYGVKD. CDR3 region: CAISGQHGNTIYF. As DNA, the CDR3 is TGTGCCATCAGTGGACAGCATGGAAACACCATATATTTT.

The J gene is TRBJ1-2, the V gene TRBV29-1; 8 nucleotides match TRBD1. The CDR3 is 14 residues long. Losses at the gene ends were 3 bases for V and 4 bases for J; bases not matched to a gene: 7. Germline V gene lookup returns CDR1 SQVTM and CDR2 ANQGSEA. The CDR3, as DNA: TGCAGCGTTGAGGCCCCCGGGACAGGCTATGGCTACACCTTC. The encoded protein is CSVEAPGTGYGYTF.

This clone was observed once. The V call is TRBV3-1 (or the pseudogene TRBV3-2), the J call TRBJ1-2; a possible D gene is TRBD1 (6 bases). The V and J ends lost 2 bases and 4 bases respectively, with 14 bases between them. Germline V gives CDR1 LGHDT, CDR2 YNNKEL (reference sequence). The CDR3 contains 15 residues. CDR3: CASSQTWTALYGYTF. As DNA, the CDR3 is TGTGCCAGCAGCCAAACTTGGACAGCACTCTATGGCTACACCTTC.

The rearrangement uses TRBV4-3 and TRBJ1-2, with D uncertain. The CDR3 runs 12 residues. The V end was cut by 3 bases, the J end by 6 bases, with 8 bases between. Germline values: CDR1 LGHNA, CDR2 YSLEER. CDR3 loop: CASSHTNHGYTF. The CDR3 DNA reads as TGCGCCAGCAGCCATACAAACCATGGCTACACCTTC.

DNA for the CDR3: TGCGCCAGCAGTCGGACCGGGACTAGCGGGGGGGTTGGTGAGCAGTTCTTC. Amino acids: CASSRTGTSGGVGEQFF. The chain carries TRBV5-1 and TRBJ2-1; the match to TRBD2 covers 16 bases. CDR1 is SGHRS, CDR2 YFSETQ, per germline. Losses at the gene ends were 5 bases for V and 9 bases for J; bases not matched to a gene: 11. The CDR3 is 17 residues long.

In this sample, this clone turned up a few times. The rearrangement uses TRBV5-4 and TRBJ2-7, with D perhaps TRBD1 (5 bases). The germline CDR1 and CDR2 sequences are SGHNT and YYREEE (reference sequence). The CDR3 runs 13 residues. With 3 bases removed from V and 1 base from J, the gap between germline ends came to 8 bases. CDR3 region: CASSSDTSYEQYF. CDR3 nucleotides: TGTGCCAGCAGCTCGGACACTTCCTACGAGCAGTACTTC.

The chain has TRBV14 and TRBJ1-3; 8 bases fit TRBD1. The V gene end was trimmed by 6 bases and the J gene end by 4 bases; junction bases not matched to a gene: 20. The CDR3 has 19 residues. CDR1 is SGHDN and CDR2 is FVKESK in the germline V gene. For the CDR3, the DNA is TGTGCCAGCAGGCAATTGACCGAACAGGGGGAAGAGATAGGAAACACCATATATTTT. Translated: CASRQLTEQGEEIGNTIYF.

The CDR3 sequence is CASSSGDGGGPPRQETQYF. The CDR3 DNA follows: TGTGCCAGCAGCTCAGGGGACGGGGGGGGCCCCCCGCGACAAGAGACCCAGTACTTC. The V and J genes are TRBV6-2 or TRBV6-3 and TRBJ2-5; 8 nucleotides align to TRBD2. From germline, CDR1 is MNHEY and CDR2 SVGEGT. Unmatched junction bases numbered 20, after V lost 6 bases and J lost 2 bases. This CDR3 is built from 19 residues.

This clone was picked up one time. The CDR3 nucleotides are TGTGCCAGCAGCCAAGACATCAGCTCCTACAATGAGCAGTTCTTC. Amino acids: CASSQDISSYNEQFF. The rearrangement joins TRBV3-1 (or the pseudogene TRBV3-2) to TRBJ2-1, with D uncertain. This CDR3 spans 15 amino acids. V was pared by 0 bases and J by 0 bases, with 6 bases between. CDR1 and CDR2 from the germline V gene are LGHDT and YNNKEL (reference sequence).

The genes are TRBV3-1 (or the pseudogene TRBV3-2) and TRBJ1-2; possible D gene TRBD1, 5 bases. Germline lookup yields CDR1 LGHDT and CDR2 YNNKEL (reference sequence). V was trimmed by 1 base and J by 0 bases, leaving 6 bases between them. The length of the CDR3 is 14 residues. The CDR3 nucleotides are TGTGCCAGCAGCCAAGCGGACACTAACTATGGCTACACCTTC. As protein: CASSQADTNYGYTF.

CDR3 residues: CASEGNTEAFF. CDR3 DNA sequence: TGTGCCAGCGAGGGGAACACTGAAGCTTTCTTT. This chain links TRBV2 with TRBJ1-1; no clear D. The V end was cut by 8 bases, the J end by 1 base, with 5 bases between. CDR1 is SNHLY and CDR2 is FYNNEI in the germline V gene. The CDR3 has 11 amino acids.